The 12 T cell receptor beta chains below all came from one sample that was sequenced in a study of blood T cell repertoires in COVID-19. Using immunoSEQ multiplex PCR, the repertoire was profiled, and TCRdb retains in-frame clones only, with some absent. This sample has 300,000 to 350,000 clones, with 80% to 90% found just once. Sample: PBMCs or T cells enriched from blood (not recorded which). The source of these receptors is a young man who had recovered from COVID-19.

The V call is TRBV7-3, the J call TRBJ2-3, with a tentative D call TRBD1 (5 bases). The CDR3 spans 14 residues. Trimming shortened V by 6 bases and J by 2 bases, and 12 bases separated the two germline ends. CDR1 SGHTA and CDR2 FQGTGA come from the germline V gene. The CDR3 nucleotides read TGTGCCAGCAGGTCTGGGGCCCTCACAGATACGCAGTATTTT. Its protein product is CASRSGALTDTQYF. The entire variable domain, with the rest obtained from reference TRBV7-3 and TRBJ2-3, is as follows: GAGVSQTPSNKVTEKGKYVELRCDPISGHTALYWYRQSLGQGPEFLIYFQGTGAADDSGLPNDRFFAVRPEGSVSTLKIQRTERGDSAVYLCASRSGALTDTQYFGPGTRLTVL.

This clone has only one observation. V is TRBV27 and J is TRBJ1-4; TRBD1 agrees at 8 bases. V dropped 4 bases and J dropped 8; count of bases not matched to a gene: 6. Germline values: CDR1 MNHEY, CDR2 SMNVEV (reference sequence). This CDR3 has 14 amino acids. The CDR3 spells CASSWQGAHEKLFF. The CDR3 DNA reads as TGTGCCAGCAGTTGGCAGGGGGCGCACGAAAAACTGTTTTTT.

This chain connects TRBV5-8 to TRBJ2-5, with a weak D call TRBD2 (5 bases). Germline V lookup: CDR1 SGHTS, CDR2 YDEGEE. V lost 2 bases and J lost 4, with 15 bases in between. This CDR3 is 15 amino acids long. CDR3 loop: CASSLNEREGETQYF. The DNA for the CDR3 is TGTGCCAGCAGCTTAAATGAGCGCGAGGGAGAGACCCAGTACTTC.

This clone was recorded only once. The V call is TRBV2, the J call TRBJ2-1; 7 positions match TRBD1. Germline V gives CDR1 SNHLY, CDR2 FYNNEI. The length of the CDR3 is 13 residues. The V gene end was trimmed by 5 bases and the J gene end by 7 bases; junction bases not matched to a gene: 5. CDR3 loop: CASSPGGGNEQFF. The CDR3, as DNA: TGTGCCAGCAGTCCAGGGGGTGGGAATGAGCAGTTCTTC.

This clone has a handful of counts. This rearrangement joins TRBV11-2 to TRBJ2-1; the match to TRBD1 covers 7 bases. Germline trimming cut 1 base from V and 6 bases from J; bases unmatched to any gene: 0. In germline, CDR1 is SGHAT, CDR2 FQNNGV. The CDR3 has 13 amino acids. The chain's CDR3 is CASSLAGGNEQFF. The CDR3, as DNA: TGTGCCAGCAGCTTAGCAGGGGGCAATGAGCAGTTCTTC.

The chain is built from TRBV18 and TRBJ2-5; 7 bases map to TRBD2. Per the germline V gene, CDR1 is KGHSH and CDR2 is LQKENI. Losses at the gene ends were 2 bases for V and 2 bases for J; bases not matched to a gene: 5. This CDR3 region has 15 residues. DNA for the CDR3: TGTGCCAGCTCACCAACCGGGGGGACGCAAGAGACCCAGTACTTC. It specifies CASSPTGGTQETQYF.

This rearrangement joins TRBV7-2 to TRBJ2-7; TRBD2 aligns across 11 bases. This CDR3 is 18 amino acids long. V lost 2 bases and J lost 2; bases outside the gene matches: 11. Germline loops: CDR1 SGHTA, CDR2 FQGNSA. In DNA, the CDR3 is TGTGCCAGCAGCTTAAAGACTAGCGGGGTCGGTTGGGCCTACGAGCAGTACTTC. The encoded protein is CASSLKTSGVGWAYEQYF.

This chain uses TRBV20-1 with TRBJ1-2, with D possibly being TRBD1 (5 bases). Deletions cut 6 bases from V and 9 bases from J, with 14 bases between. Germline loops: CDR1 DFQATT, CDR2 SNEGSKA (reference sequence). The CDR3 length is 11 residues. This chain's CDR3 is CSASGGVSYTF. Here the CDR3 DNA reads TGCAGTGCAAGTGGGGGGGTCAGCTACACCTTC.

The chain employs TRBV5-1 and TRBJ2-5, with a weak D call TRBD2 (7 bases). The V and J ends lost 3 bases and 3 bases respectively, with 12 bases between them. Germline V gene lookup returns CDR1 SGHRS and CDR2 YFSETQ. This CDR3 contains 14 residues. The CDR3, as DNA: TGCGCCAGCAGCTGGATAGGGGGGGAAGAGACCCAGTACTTC. Protein product: CASSWIGGEETQYF. Supplemented by reference TRBV5-1 and TRBJ2-5, the full variable domain reads KAGVTQTPRYLIKTRGQQVTLSCSPISGHRSVSWYQQTPGQGLQFLFEYFSETQRNKGNFPGRFSGRQFSNSRSEMNVSTLELGDSALYLCASSWIGGEETQYFGPGTRLLVL.

The chain employs TRBV2 and TRBJ1-4; 7 bases are shared with TRBD1. Germline loops: CDR1 SNHLY, CDR2 FYNNEI. This CDR3 spans 15 amino acids. V lost 6 bases to trimming and J lost 3 bases; unmatched junction nucleotides: 7. In nucleotides, the CDR3 is TGTGCCAGCAGAGAGACAGGGATTCCTAATGAAAAACTGTTTTTT. Residues: CASRETGIPNEKLFF.

This chain joins TRBV30 and TRBJ2-5; 7 bases map to TRBD2. Germline CDR1 is GTSNPN and CDR2 is SVGIG (reference sequence). This CDR3 has 12 amino acids. The V gene end was trimmed by 0 bases and the J gene end by 5 bases; junction bases not matched to a gene: 0. In nucleotides, the CDR3 is TGTGCCTGGAGTGTGGGGGGGGAGACCCAGTACTTC. Its protein is CAWSVGGETQYF.

The chain carries TRBV18 and TRBJ1-2; 9 nucleotides line up with TRBD1. Per germline, CDR1 KGHSH and CDR2 LQKENI. The trim removed 1 base at V and 0 bases at J, leaving 3 bases unmatched. This CDR3 contains 16 residues. This CDR3 reads CASSPLDRGTNYGYTF. The CDR3 nucleotides read TGTGCCAGCTCACCACTTGACAGGGGGACTAACTATGGCTACACCTTC.